This note documents a single T cell receptor (beta chain) sequence. The source of the sample is a study of blood T cell repertoires in COVID-19. At the level of the study: Specimens from acute and convalescent COVID-19 originated in the United States, Italy and Spain.

Germline lookup yields CDR1 MNHNY and CDR2 SVGAGI (reference sequence). Trimming took 6 bases from V and 7 from J, leaving 19 bases between them. This CDR3 spans 14 amino acids. Original processing notes: Amplification with reference gene primers provided the estimates of nucleated cell counts. TCRdb's table, derived via immunoSEQ multiplex PCR, lists solely in-frame clones and lacks some. That table furnishes V, J and clone size, whereas the DNA furnished D and trimming. The sample records approximately 160,000 clones, 80% to 85% being singletons. This TCR was recovered from a woman aged 45-65 years who had recovered from COVID-19. This chain joins TRBV6-6 and TRBJ2-7; perhaps TRBD1 as D (6 bases). The sample consisted of PBMCs or T cells enriched from blood (not recorded which). CDR3: CASRTLAGVGEQYF. CDR3 in DNA: TGTGCCAGCAGGACCCTGGCAGGGGTGGGAGAGCAGTACTTC.